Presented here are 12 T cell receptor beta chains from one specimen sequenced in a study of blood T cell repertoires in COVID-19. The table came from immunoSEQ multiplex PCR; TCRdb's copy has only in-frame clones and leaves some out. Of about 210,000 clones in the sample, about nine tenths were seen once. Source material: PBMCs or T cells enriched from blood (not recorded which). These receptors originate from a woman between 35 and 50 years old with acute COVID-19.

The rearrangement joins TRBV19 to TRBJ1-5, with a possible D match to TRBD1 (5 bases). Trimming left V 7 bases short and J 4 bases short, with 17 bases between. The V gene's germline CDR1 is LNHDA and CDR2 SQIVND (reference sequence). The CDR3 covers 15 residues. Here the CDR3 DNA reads TGTGCCAGTATGACCACGGGGGGGACTAATCAGCCCCAGCATTTT. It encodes CASMTTGGTNQPQHF.

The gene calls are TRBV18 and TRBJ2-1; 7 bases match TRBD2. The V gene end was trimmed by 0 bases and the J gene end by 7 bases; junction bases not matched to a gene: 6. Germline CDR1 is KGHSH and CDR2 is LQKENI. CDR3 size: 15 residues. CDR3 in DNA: TGTGCCAGCTCACCACCCTTATCGCGGGGGAATGAGCAGTTCTTC. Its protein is CASSPPLSRGNEQFF.

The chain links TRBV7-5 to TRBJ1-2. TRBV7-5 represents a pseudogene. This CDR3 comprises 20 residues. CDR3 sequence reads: CARSLTPIQGWQGTMEGYTF. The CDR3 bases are TGTGCCAGAAGCTTAACACCTATACAGGGCTGGCAAGGGACTATGGAGGGCTACACCTTC.

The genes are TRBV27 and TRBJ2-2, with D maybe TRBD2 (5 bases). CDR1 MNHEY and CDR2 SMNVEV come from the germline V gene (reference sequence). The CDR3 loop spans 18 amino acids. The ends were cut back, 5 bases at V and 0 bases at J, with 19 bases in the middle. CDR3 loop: CASSPRRVSASNTGELFF. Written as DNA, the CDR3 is TGTGCCAGCAGTCCCCGCCGGGTTAGCGCATCGAACACCGGGGAGCTGTTTTTT.

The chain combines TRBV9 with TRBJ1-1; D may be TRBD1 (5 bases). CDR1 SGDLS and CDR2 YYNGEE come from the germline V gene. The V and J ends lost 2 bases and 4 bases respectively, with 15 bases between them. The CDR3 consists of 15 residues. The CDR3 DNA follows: TGTGCCAGCAGCGTCGAGGGGCGGGGAGGCACTGAAGCTTTCTTT. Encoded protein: CASSVEGRGGTEAFF. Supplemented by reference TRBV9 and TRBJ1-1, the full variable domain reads DSGVTQTPKHLITATGQRVTLRCSPRSGDLSVYWYQQSLDQGLQFLIQYYNGEERAKGNILERFSAQQFPDLHSELNLSSLELGDSALYFCASSVEGRGGTEAFFGQGTRLTVV.

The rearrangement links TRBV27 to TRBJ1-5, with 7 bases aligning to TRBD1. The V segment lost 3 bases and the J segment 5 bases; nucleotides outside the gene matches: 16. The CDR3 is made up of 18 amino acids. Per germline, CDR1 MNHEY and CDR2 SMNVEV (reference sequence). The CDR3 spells CASSFYRTGALADQPQHF. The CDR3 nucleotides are TGTGCCAGCAGTTTCTATCGGACAGGCGCCTTAGCGGATCAGCCCCAGCATTTT.

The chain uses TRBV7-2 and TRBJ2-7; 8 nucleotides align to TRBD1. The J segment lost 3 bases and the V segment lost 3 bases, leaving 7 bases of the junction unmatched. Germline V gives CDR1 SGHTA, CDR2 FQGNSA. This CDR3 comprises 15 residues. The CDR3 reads CASSFAPGQGYEQYV. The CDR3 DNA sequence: TGTGCCAGCAGCTTCGCCCCCGGACAGGGCTACGAGCAGTACGTC.

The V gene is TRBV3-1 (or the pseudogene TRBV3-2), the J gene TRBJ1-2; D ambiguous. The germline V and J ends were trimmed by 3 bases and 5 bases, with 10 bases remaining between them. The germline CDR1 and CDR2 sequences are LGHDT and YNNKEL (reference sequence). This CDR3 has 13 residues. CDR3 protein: CASSHRLPYGYTF. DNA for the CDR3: TGTGCCAGCAGCCACCGACTACCTTATGGCTACACCTTC.

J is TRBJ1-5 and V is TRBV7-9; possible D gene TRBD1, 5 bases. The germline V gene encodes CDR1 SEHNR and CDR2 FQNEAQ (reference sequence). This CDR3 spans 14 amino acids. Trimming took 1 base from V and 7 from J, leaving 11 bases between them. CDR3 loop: CASSLGDSGQPQHF. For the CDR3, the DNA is TGTGCCAGCAGCTTAGGGGACTCGGGGCAGCCCCAGCATTTT.

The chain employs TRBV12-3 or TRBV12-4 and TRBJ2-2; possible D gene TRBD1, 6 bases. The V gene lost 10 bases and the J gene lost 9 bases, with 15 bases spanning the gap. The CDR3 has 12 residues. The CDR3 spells CAIRGGRRELFF. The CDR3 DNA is TGTGCCATCCGAGGGGGTAGAAGGGAGCTGTTTTTT.

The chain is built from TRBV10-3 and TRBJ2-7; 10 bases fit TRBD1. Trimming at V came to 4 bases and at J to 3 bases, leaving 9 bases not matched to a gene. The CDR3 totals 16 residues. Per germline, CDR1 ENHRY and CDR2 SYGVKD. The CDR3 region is CAISVKPGTGDYEQYF. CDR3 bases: TGTGCCATCAGTGTCAAACCCGGGACAGGGGACTACGAGCAGTACTTC.

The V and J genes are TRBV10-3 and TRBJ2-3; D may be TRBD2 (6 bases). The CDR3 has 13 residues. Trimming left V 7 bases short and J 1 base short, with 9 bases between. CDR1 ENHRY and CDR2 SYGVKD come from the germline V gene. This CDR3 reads CAIKAGRTDTQYF. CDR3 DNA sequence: TGTGCCATCAAAGCGGGTCGCACAGATACGCAGTATTTT.